A selection of T cell receptor beta chains follows, all from one sample in a study of cytomegalovirus exposure and HLA in healthy donors. Libraries were prepared by immunoSEQ multiplex PCR; TCRdb keeps only in-frame clonotypes and omits some of them. The sample contains tens of thousands of clones, approximately 77% of which appear only once. The sample consisted of PBMCs. The source of these receptors is a woman aged 40 to 49 in good health and CMV-seropositive. The CDR3 runs from the conserved cysteine through the conserved F or W. The D gene is left open where the match is weak. Size tells how often a clone was seen (once, few, many) or the class of an expanded clone, and some rows leave it out.

d_call j_call v_call clone_size cdr3_nt cdr3_aa
NA TRBJ1-2 TRBV28 NA TGTGCCAGCAGTTTATGGGTGGGGCAGGGGATTTTTGGCTACACCTTC CASSLWVGQGIFGYTF
TRBD1 TRBJ1-4 TRBV18 NA TGTGCCAGCTCACAGGGGGCGAGTGAAAAACTGTTTTTT CASSQGASEKLFF
NA TRBJ2-7 TRBV5-6 NA TGTGCCAGCAGCTCCACAGGAACCTACGAGCAGTACTTC CASSSTGTYEQYF
NA TRBJ1-2 TRBV7-2 NA TGTGCCAGCAGCTTAGGATCTCAGGGGTGGTATGGCTACACCTTC CASSLGSQGWYGYTF
TRBD1 TRBJ2-7 TRBV5-6 NA TGTGCCAGCAGCCAACTTAGCTACCGGGACAGATCCTACGAGCAGTACTTC CASSQLSYRDRSYEQYF
TRBD2 TRBJ2-1 TRBV4-2 NA TGTGCCAGCAGCCAAGTTATGGGACTAGCGAACCATGAGCAGTTCTTC CASSQVMGLANHEQFF
NA TRBJ1-1 TRBV9 NA TGTGCCACCCGAAGTGAGGTGAACACTGAAGCTTTCTTT CATRSEVNTEAFF
TRBD1 TRBJ2-3 TRBV7-9 NA TGTGCCAGCAGCCCTCAGGGGGCGGGGGATACGCAGTATTTT CASSPQGAGDTQYF
NA TRBJ1-2 TRBV6-5 NA TGTGCCAGCAGACGTAGGGACACCAACTATGGCTACACCTTC CASRRRDTNYGYTF
NA TRBJ2-7 TRBV11-3 NA TGTGCCAGCAGCCCAAATTCGGGGTCGGGCGAGCAGTACTTC CASSPNSGSGEQYF
NA TRBJ2-7 TRBV2 NA TGTGCCAGCAGTGACCAGGGGCCCATCTACGAGCAGTACTTC CASSDQGPIYEQYF
TRBD2 TRBJ2-5 TRBV5-1 NA TGCGCCAGCAGCTCTGTAGCGGGAGGGCTGAAGACCCAGTACTTC CASSSVAGGLKTQYF
TRBD2 TRBJ2-3 TRBV18 many TGTGCCAGCTCACCAACCAGCGGGGGTGGCACAGATACGCAGTATTTT CASSPTSGGGTDTQYF
NA TRBJ2-4 TRBV4-1 few TGCGCCAGCAGCCAAGGGGGGGACGTACGGGCCAAAAACATTCAGTACTTC CASSQGGDVRAKNIQYF
NA TRBJ2-3 TRBV7-9 few TGTGCCAGCAGCTTCTCCTCGGCGGCCGGTTCAGATACGCAGTATTTT CASSFSSAAGSDTQYF
TRBD1 TRBJ2-5 TRBV5-1 NA TGCGCCAGCAGCCTACCGGGACAGCTAAAGACCCAGTACTTC CASSLPGQLKTQYF
TRBD1 TRBJ1-5 TRBV28 NA TGTGCCAGCAGTTACTCTCAGGGGGTATCGGTATGGCAGCCCCAGCATTTT CASSYSQGVSVWQPQHF
NA TRBJ2-7 TRBV7-2 few TGTGCCAGCAGCTTAGCCGGGACTTCCAGCTCCTACGAGCAGTACTTC CASSLAGTSSSYEQYF
TRBD1 TRBJ2-3 TRBV7-9 NA TGTGCCAGCAGCTCCGACAGGGGCACAGATACGCAGTATTTT CASSSDRGTDTQYF
NA TRBJ1-2 TRBV18 NA TGTGCCAGCTCCCCTGCGCGGGACTATGGCTACACCTTC CASSPARDYGYTF
NA TRBJ1-3 TRBV9 NA TGTGCCAGCAGCGTAGAGCATGGGGCCTCTGGAAACACCATATATTTT CASSVEHGASGNTIYF
TRBD1 TRBJ2-2 TRBV12-5 few TGTGCTAGTGGTTTGGTCGACAGGGGGCTTACCTCGAACACCGGGGAGCTGTTTTTT CASGLVDRGLTSNTGELFF
TRBD1 TRBJ2-7 TRBV28 NA TGTGCCAGCAGCCCCATTCCCCGGACAGGGACCTACGAGCAGTACTTC CASSPIPRTGTYEQYF
TRBD2 TRBJ2-5 TRBV27 NA TGTGCCAGCAGTTTATACGGGGGGCAAGAGACCCAGTACTTC CASSLYGGQETQYF
NA TRBJ2-7 TRBV10-2 NA TGCGCCAGCAGTGTTTCAGGTAACTCCTACGAGCAGTACTTC CASSVSGNSYEQYF
NA TRBJ1-5 TRBV6-5 NA TGTGCCAGCAGTTATGGCGGCAATAATCAGCCCCAGCATTTT CASSYGGNNQPQHF
TRBD1 TRBJ1-1 TRBV4-2 NA TGTGCCAGCAGCCAAGGAAGGGGGCGAAGGGACACTGAAGCTTTCTTT CASSQGRGRRDTEAFF
NA TRBJ1-1 TRBV16 few TGTGCCAGCACCAGGGGTGCGGTTAGCACTGAAGCTTTCTTT CASTRGAVSTEAFF
NA TRBJ1-2 TRBV30 few TGTGCCTGGAGTGGGGGCAGGGATCATGGCTACACCTTC CAWSGGRDHGYTF
NA TRBJ2-7 TRBV5-6 NA TGTGCCAGCAGCTTGGTCGGTTACGAGCAGTACTTC CASSLVGYEQYF
TRBD2 TRBJ2-4 TRBV30 few TGTGCCTGGTTAGCGGGAGCCAAAAACATTCAGTACTTC CAWLAGAKNIQYF
NA TRBJ2-5 TRBV4-1 few TGCGCCAGCACCGAACAACACCCCGGGGAGACCCAGTACTTC CASTEQHPGETQYF
TRBD1 TRBJ2-7 TRBV19 once TGTGCCAGTAGTATAGAAACCGGGACAGCCTCCGAGCAGTACTTC CASSIETGTASEQYF
NA TRBJ2-5 TRBV4-2 NA TGTGCCAGCAGCCTGGGTGGGTGGGCAAAAGAGACCCAGTACTTC CASSLGGWAKETQYF
TRBD1 TRBJ1-6 TRBV30 NA TGTGCCTGGAGGGCGGGACAGGGGACCTCACCCCTCCACTTT CAWRAGQGTSPLHF
NA TRBJ2-7 TRBV28 few TGTGCCAGCAGTTTGGGCAGGTCGTCCGAGCAGTACTTC CASSLGRSSEQYF
NA TRBJ1-3 TRBV7-2 NA TGTGCCAGCAGCTTTTCGCTCGTAAGGGGCTCTGGAAACACCATATATTTT CASSFSLVRGSGNTIYF
TRBD2 TRBJ2-1 TRBV7-2 NA TGTGCCAGCAGCGAGAGCGGGGGGGCCCCGGATGAGCAGTTCTTC CASSESGGAPDEQFF
TRBD2 TRBJ2-3 TRBV5-1 NA TGCGCCAGCAGCTTGCAAGCGGGGGTGACAGATACGCAGTATTTT CASSLQAGVTDTQYF
NA TRBJ2-2 TRBV9 NA TGTGCCAGCAGCGTAGGGCAGTACACCGGGGAGCTGTTTTTT CASSVGQYTGELFF
NA TRBJ2-7 TRBV5-1 NA TGCGCCAGCAGCTTTGGCGCAACTGAGGGCTACGAGCAGTACTTC CASSFGATEGYEQYF
TRBD1 TRBJ1-6 TRBV5-4 few TGTGCCAGCAGCCTTTTACAGGGGGCGGATCGTTCACCCCTCCACTTT CASSLLQGADRSPLHF
TRBD2 TRBJ2-2 TRBV11-2 NA TGTGCCAGCAGCTCGGGACTAGTCGGGGAGCTGTTTTTT CASSSGLVGELFF
NA TRBJ1-1 TRBV5-4 NA TGTGCCAGCAGCTTGGGAGGTTCGGGTTCTGCTTTCTTT CASSLGGSGSAFF
TRBD2 TRBJ2-7 TRBV27 NA TGTGCCAGCATGCCGAGGGGGACTAGCGGGAGGCTAAACTACGAGCAGTACTTC CASMPRGTSGRLNYEQYF
TRBD1 TRBJ2-7 TRBV28 few TGTGCCAGCAGTTTTGGGGACAGCTACGAGCAGTACTTC CASSFGDSYEQYF
TRBD1 TRBJ1-1 TRBV6-5 once TGTGCCAGCAGTTACAGGGACAGAAACACTGAAGCTTTCTTT CASSYRDRNTEAFF
NA TRBJ1-1 TRBV18 NA TGTGCCAGCTCTTCGTCAGGCGAGAACACTGAAGCTTTCTTT CASSSSGENTEAFF
NA TRBJ1-5 TRBV9 NA TGTGCCAGCAGCGTAGACAGCGGTCAGCCCCAGCATTTT CASSVDSGQPQHF
NA TRBJ1-4 TRBV27 NA TGTGCCAGCACCAATGGGCCTTATGAAAAACTGTTTTTT CASTNGPYEKLFF
NA TRBJ1-6 TRBV5-4 NA TGTGCCAGCAGCTTGGCGTCGGGGGTGGGGTCACCCCTCCACTTT CASSLASGVGSPLHF
NA TRBJ1-2 TRBV28 NA NA CASRFGTGANYGYPF
TRBD2 TRBJ2-1 TRBV6-1 NA TGTGCCAGCAGTCAACGGGGGGGCGGCTACAATGAGCAGTTCTTC CASSQRGGGYNEQFF
TRBD2 TRBJ2-7 TRBV5-4 NA TGTGCCAGCAGCTCCGGGGGGAACCACGAGCAGTACTTC CASSSGGNHEQYF
TRBD1 TRBJ1-6 TRBV30 NA TGTGCCTGGGGGGACAGTTATGATTCACCCCTCCACTTT CAWGDSYDSPLHF
NA TRBJ1-5 TRBV10-2 NA TGCGCCACCAGCTCGGCAGGTAATCAGCCCCAGCATTTT CATSSAGNQPQHF
NA TRBJ2-7 TRBV2 NA TGTGCCAGCAGTGGGGTTATCGGCGGGTCCTCCTACGAGCAGTACTTC CASSGVIGGSSYEQYF
NA TRBJ2-2 TRBV10-3 once TGTGCCATCGGGGCCCTACAGGGAGCGAACACCGGGGAGCTGTTTTTT CAIGALQGANTGELFF
NA TRBJ2-7 TRBV5-1 few TGCGCCAGCAGCACGTACGGGGGATCAACCTACGAGCAGTACTTC CASSTYGGSTYEQYF